These 27 T cell receptor beta chains originate from one sample sequenced in a study of T-cell reconstitution after alpha-beta-depleted transplantation in children. The library targeted TCRbeta and was prepared with unique molecular identifiers. TCRdb analysed the PCR reads with MiXCR anew, one entry per CDR3 protein. The table has about 580,000 distinct CDR3 sequences, roughly 23% seen once; the top ten hold 13% to 15%. Sequenced material: PBMCs, mostly from graft donor cells, taken 360 days after TCRalphabeta/CD19-depleted stem cell transplant. The receptors were gathered from a boy under two years old who had a stem cell transplant for acute myeloid leukemia, so the T cells may come from the graft donor.

The chain couples TRBV12-3 or TRBV12-4 to TRBJ2-3; 7 bases agree with TRBD2. The CDR3 consists of 16 residues. J gave up 1 base and V 3 bases, and 7 bases lay outside the gene matches. The CDR3 coding sequence is TGTGCCAGCAGTTTTTGGGGGGGGGAACGCACAGATACGCAGTATTTT. Its translation is CASSFWGGERTDTQYF.

This rearrangement joins TRBV20-1 to TRBJ2-7; no clear D gene. This CDR3 has 12 amino acids. V lost 1 base and J lost 0, with 4 bases in between. In germline, CDR1 is DFQATT, CDR2 SNEGSKA (reference sequence). The chain's CDR3 is CSARGISYEQYF. The CDR3 nucleotides are TGCAGTGCTAGAGGTATCTCCTACGAGCAGTACTTC.

V is TRBV7-2 and J is TRBJ2-2; perhaps D is TRBD1 or TRBD2 (5 bases each). Trimming left V 8 bases short and J 7 bases short, with 14 bases between. Per the germline V gene, CDR1 is SGHTA and CDR2 is FQGNSA. This CDR3 comprises 13 residues. The CDR3 protein is CASSGTEHGELFF. The CDR3 DNA is TGTGCCAGCTCCGGGACCGAACACGGGGAGCTGTTTTTT. Drawing the rest from reference TRBV7-2 and TRBJ2-2, the complete variable domain is GAGVSQSPSNKVTEKGKDVELRCDPISGHTALYWYRQSLGQGLEFLIYFQGNSAPDKSGLPSDRFSAERTGGSVSTLTIQRTQQEDSAVYLCASSGTEHGELFFGEGSRLTVL.

J is TRBJ2-3 and V is TRBV20-1; D possibly matches TRBD1 or TRBD2 (5 bases each). CDR3 length equals 17 residues. Trimming left V 0 bases short and J 6 bases short, with 22 bases between. Germline CDR1 reads DFQATT; CDR2 reads SNEGSKA (reference sequence). The CDR3 reads CSARDWIGVARMDTQYF. The CDR3, as DNA: TGCAGTGCTAGAGATTGGATAGGGGTAGCGAGAATGGATACGCAGTATTTT.

In its sample, this clonotype was seen a few times. V and J are TRBV12-3 or TRBV12-4 and TRBJ2-3, with 10 bases aligning to TRBD1. This CDR3 spans 13 amino acids. The J segment lost 2 bases and the V segment lost 10 bases, leaving 3 bases of the junction unmatched. The CDR3 protein is CATRQGATDTQYF. In DNA, the CDR3 is TGTGCCACCAGACAGGGGGCCACAGATACGCAGTATTTT.

This clonotype was detected ten times or more. The V call is TRBV18, the J call TRBJ2-2; D is perhaps TRBD1 (6 bases). V shed 3 bases and J shed 1 base, with 12 bases lying between them. Germline V CDR1 and CDR2: KGHSH, LQKENI. CDR3 length: 16 amino acids. The CDR3 loop is CASSPGQRLNTGELFF. The CDR3 nucleotides are TGTGCCAGCTCACCCGGACAGAGACTGAACACCGGGGAGCTGTTTTTT.

V gene TRBV11-2 combines with J gene TRBJ2-7; D is perhaps TRBD1 (9 bases). V was cut by 4 bases and J by 1 base, with 20 bases left in between. Germline V lookup: CDR1 SGHAT, CDR2 FQNNGV. The CDR3 spans 17 residues. CDR3 DNA sequence: TGTGCCAGCAGCTCCCGGGGGGGGACAGGGATGTCCTACGAGCAGTACGTC. As protein: CASSSRGGTGMSYEQYV.

This clonotype came up once. The chain is built from TRBV11-2 and TRBJ2-3; 8 bases are shared with TRBD2. The CDR3 runs to 20 residues. Germline-derived CDR1 and CDR2 are SGHAT and FQNNGV. V lost 4 bases and J lost 3; bases outside the gene matches: 21. In DNA, the CDR3 is TGTGCCAGCAGCTCACTCCCCTTTTCGGGGGGGCCGTCAGGTACAGATACGCAGTATTTT. It encodes CASSSLPFSGGPSGTDTQYF.

J is TRBJ1-1 and V is TRBV6-1, with 8 bases that match TRBD1. The CDR3 spans 16 residues. CDR1 and CDR2 (germline): MNHNS, SASEGT. V lost 4 bases, J lost 11 bases, and 18 bases stayed unmatched. The CDR3 region has the DNA TGTGCCAGCAGTGCAGTCCTGACTACAGGGGGGAGAGGTGCTTTCTTT. Residues: CASSAVLTTGGRGAFF.

The rearrangement joins TRBV25-1 to TRBJ2-1; D possibly corresponds to TRBD1 (6 bases). V was trimmed by 2 bases and J by 4 bases, leaving 12 bases between them. The length of the CDR3 is 15 residues. Germline V lookup: CDR1 MGHDK, CDR2 SYGVNS. The CDR3 DNA reads TGTGCCAGCAGTGAAATTGGGACAATGTACAATGAGCAGTTCTTC. It specifies CASSEIGTMYNEQFF.

This clonotype appeared once. V usage is TRBV20-1 and J usage is TRBJ1-3; D is ambiguous. CDR3 length: 14 residues. The V gene lost 5 bases and the J gene lost 4 bases, with 15 bases spanning the gap. Germline assignment: CDR1 DFQATT and CDR2 SNEGSKA (reference sequence). The CDR3 bases are TGCAGTGCTCAGCTTGACGGTGTCGGAAACACCATATATTTT. Encoded protein: CSAQLDGVGNTIYF.

This clonotype has at least ten counts. The V and J genes are TRBV20-1 and TRBJ2-2; a weak D match, TRBD2 (7 bases). Germline loops: CDR1 DFQATT, CDR2 SNEGSKA (reference sequence). With 5 bases removed from V and 6 bases from J, the gap between germline ends came to 19 bases. This CDR3 spans 15 amino acids. The CDR3 spells CSAPRRGGQSGELFF. The CDR3 coding sequence is TGCAGTGCTCCCCGTAGGGGGGGGCAATCCGGGGAGCTGTTTTTT.

This clonotype came up many times. This sequence joins TRBV4-3 and TRBJ2-6; either TRBD1 or TRBD2 may fit D (5 bases each). CDR3 length: 18 residues. CDR1 LGHNA and CDR2 YSLEER come from the germline V gene. Trimming took off 0 bases at V and 0 bases at J, with 12 bases between the two ends. The chain's CDR3 is CASSQEWGPISGANVLTF. The CDR3 DNA sequence: TGCGCCAGCAGCCAAGAGTGGGGACCCATCTCTGGGGCCAACGTCCTGACTTTC.

This clonotype was seen only once. V and J are TRBV29-1 and TRBJ2-1; weak D call: TRBD1 (8 bases). The V end was cut by 6 bases, the J end by 2 bases, with 23 bases between. Germline V gene sequence: CDR1 SQVTM, CDR2 ANQGSEA. The CDR3 totals 17 residues. CDR3 protein: CSVVDREGVGAYNEQFF. In DNA, the CDR3 is TGCAGCGTGGTGGACAGGGAGGGCGTGGGGGCCTACAATGAGCAGTTCTTC.

The rearrangement uses TRBV20-1 and TRBJ2-2, with 7 bases that match TRBD2. This CDR3 is 17 amino acids long. CDR1 is DFQATT and CDR2 is SNEGSKA in the germline V gene (reference sequence). V trimming: 1 base; J trimming: 4 bases; junction bases outside the gene matches: 12. The CDR3 is CSARGASGAVPTGELFF. CDR3 sequence (DNA): TGCAGTGCTAGAGGGGCCAGCGGGGCGGTTCCCACCGGGGAGCTGTTTTTT.

The gene calls are TRBV6-5 and TRBJ1-6; tentatively, D is TRBD1 (5 bases). The CDR3 sequence is 15 residues long. Trimming stripped 5 bases from V and 14 bases from J, with 22 bases between. Germline V gene lookup returns CDR1 MNHEY and CDR2 SVGAGI. The CDR3 loop reads CASSILGGPEVALHF. CDR3 nucleotide sequence: TGTGCCAGCAGTATACTTGGGGGACCCGAAGTGGCCCTCCACTTT.

This clonotype has a handful of counts. The genes are TRBV28 and TRBJ2-7, with a tentative D call TRBD1 (6 bases). Germline assignment: CDR1 MDHEN and CDR2 SYDVKM. V was clipped by 1 base and J by 3 bases, with 13 bases between them. The CDR3 consists of 15 residues. CDR3 sequence: CASSLYRDTIYEQYF. The CDR3 DNA sequence: TGTGCCAGCAGTTTATACAGGGACACGATCTACGAGCAGTACTTC.

This clonotype was observed a few times. The rearrangement uses TRBV28 and TRBJ2-7, with no clear D. Trimming stripped 4 bases from V and 4 bases from J, with 11 bases between. Per the germline V gene, CDR1 is MDHEN and CDR2 is SYDVKM. The CDR3 is made up of 13 amino acids. This CDR3 reads CASSSPAQYEQYV. The CDR3 DNA follows: TGTGCCAGCAGTTCTCCAGCGCAATACGAGCAGTACGTC.

This clonotype has a count of ten or more. The J gene is TRBJ2-2, the V gene TRBV27; D unresolved. V was shortened by 3 bases and J by 6 bases, with 5 bases between the two germline ends. Germline V gene sequence: CDR1 MNHEY, CDR2 SMNVEV (reference sequence). This CDR3 is built from 12 residues. The CDR3 region is CASSLFSGELFF. The CDR3 DNA reads TGTGCCAGCAGTTTGTTCTCCGGGGAGCTGTTTTTT.

This clonotype was picked up many times. J is TRBJ1-3 and V is TRBV29-1; possibly TRBD1 for D (5 bases). This CDR3 contains 15 residues. Germline CDR1 reads SQVTM; CDR2 reads ANQGSEA. Trimming took off 4 bases at V and 4 bases at J, with 17 bases between the two ends. The CDR3 sequence is CSVVNPRVGGNTIYF. DNA for the CDR3: TGCAGCGTTGTAAACCCCAGGGTCGGAGGAAACACCATATATTTT.

CDR3 in amino acids: CASSDRTGNEQFF. Written as DNA, the CDR3 is TGTGCCAGCAGTGATCGGACAGGGAATGAGCAGTTCTTC. The V and J genes are TRBV27 and TRBJ2-1; 8 bases are a match to TRBD1. V lost 5 bases, J lost 7 bases, and 4 bases stayed unmatched. The germline V gene encodes CDR1 MNHEY and CDR2 SMNVEV (reference sequence). This CDR3 spans 13 amino acids.

This clonotype showed up many times. The V and J genes are TRBV7-9 and TRBJ2-7; D might be TRBD1 (5 bases). CDR1 is SEHNR and CDR2 is FQNEAQ in the germline V gene (reference sequence). The germline V and J ends were trimmed by 4 bases and 3 bases, with 13 bases remaining between them. This CDR3 is built from 14 residues. CDR3 region: CASSSLDSLYEQYF. Written as DNA, the CDR3 is TGTGCCAGCAGCTCCCTTGACAGCCTCTACGAGCAGTACTTC.

The chain's CDR3 is CSVDLPGQGLMSRTQYF. CDR3 DNA sequence: TGCAGCGTTGATCTCCCGGGACAGGGCCTTATGAGCCGGACCCAGTACTTC. The chain has TRBV29-1 and TRBJ2-5; 9 bases are a match to TRBD1. V shed 3 bases, J shed 7 bases, and the junction held 18 bases outside the gene matches. The CDR3 is 17 amino acids. Germline V gives CDR1 SQVTM, CDR2 ANQGSEA.

This clonotype was found many times. V is TRBV7-9 and J is TRBJ1-4; the match to TRBD1 covers 7 bases. V was pared by 5 bases and J by 4 bases, with 4 bases of the junction left unmatched. The CDR3 runs 14 residues. Germline values: CDR1 SEHNR, CDR2 FQNEAQ (reference sequence). This chain's CDR3 is CASSPTGLNEKLFF. DNA of the CDR3: TGTGCCAGCAGCCCGACAGGGCTTAATGAAAAACTGTTTTTT.

This clonotype showed up many times. This chain joins TRBV5-1 and TRBJ1-6; no clear D gene. Germline lookup yields CDR1 SGHRS and CDR2 YFSETQ. This CDR3 spans 16 amino acids. V shed 6 bases and J shed 7 bases, with 20 bases lying between them. CDR3 DNA: TGCGCCAGCACCCGGACTCTGCTAGCGGGCAATTCACCCCTCCACTTT. It is translated as CASTRTLLAGNSPLHF. Filled out from reference TRBV5-1 and TRBJ1-6, the complete variable domain reads KAGVTQTPRYLIKTRGQQVTLSCSPISGHRSVSWYQQTPGQGLQFLFEYFSETQRNKGNFPGRFSGRQFSNSRSEMNVSTLELGDSALYLCASTRTLLAGNSPLHFGNGTRLTVT.

This clonotype has only a few counts. The chain couples TRBV5-6 to TRBJ2-5; 7 bases match TRBD1. With 4 bases clipped from V and 2 bases from J, the junction kept 5 bases outside the gene matches. This CDR3 contains 14 residues. Germline-derived CDR1 and CDR2 are SGHDT and YYEEEE. The CDR3 is CASSETGAQETQYF. In nucleotides, the CDR3 is TGTGCCAGCAGCGAAACAGGGGCTCAAGAGACCCAGTACTTC.

This clonotype was detected ten times or more. The chain is built from TRBV5-1 and TRBJ2-7; unclear D gene. The V gene's germline CDR1 is SGHRS and CDR2 YFSETQ. V was cut by 5 bases and J by 6 bases, with 15 bases left in between. There are 13 residues in the CDR3. The CDR3 loop is CASSLADGREQYF. In DNA, the CDR3 is TGCGCCAGCAGTCTGGCGGACGGGCGCGAGCAGTACTTC.